This T cell receptor (beta chain) was captured by sequencing in a study of T cell responses to AZD1222 COVID-19 vaccine. Study-level findings and limits: Targeting of unmutated variant regions was reportedly seen in nearly half of spike-specific TCRs.

Worth noting for this clone: What it binds is unknown.

V was cut by 4 bases and J by 10 bases, with 21 bases left in between. Germline V lookup: CDR1 MNHEY, CDR2 SVGAGI. The CDR3 runs 15 residues. Produced via immunoSEQ multiplex PCR; TCRdb's table is partial and in-frame only. The table has 65,000 to 85,000 clones, 80% to 90% seen once; the top ten hold 8.5% to 12%. The clonotype comes from an adult who received the AZD1222 COVID-19 vaccine. Specimen: peripheral blood, collected 28 days after the second AZD1222 dose. This sequence joins TRBV6-5 and TRBJ2-3; D possibly uses TRBD1 or TRBD2 (6 bases each). The CDR3 sequence: CASSWGTGGPSAQYF. The CDR3, as DNA: TGTGCCAGCAGTTGGGGCACTGGGGGGCCCTCGGCGCAGTATTTT.